Given below is one T cell receptor (beta chain) in context. This CDR3 contains 14 residues. Trimming pared 0 bases from V and 1 base from J, leaving 6 bases between. Germline V gene sequence: CDR1 MNHNY, CDR2 SVGAGI (reference sequence). This entry belongs to a study of T cell clonotyping in hematopoietic cell transplantation. Turning to the study itself: Samples: about 28 days before transplant, then days 30, 100 and 180 after.

The method was immunoSEQ multiplex PCR; TCRdb's version includes in-frame clones alone and lacks a portion of them. Of around 14,000 clones in the sample, less than 70% were seen once. The genes are TRBV6-6 and TRBJ1-2, with no clear D. The sample consisted of PBMCs. This TCR was sampled from a human donor who either received an allogeneic hematopoietic cell transplant for a myeloid malignancy or was a related donor (not recorded which). Some clones in this sample may be carry-over from other donors' samples. The DNA of the CDR3 is TGTGCCAGCAGTTACTCGGAGGGTAACTATGGCTACACCTTC. Translated, it gives CASSYSEGNYGYTF.